These 2 T cell receptor beta chains were all obtained from the same sample, sequenced in a study of CD8 T cells in ankylosing spondylitis. TCRdb re-analysed the 5' RACE reads in MiXCR, keeping a single row per CDR3 protein. The sample lists fewer than 500,000 distinct CDR3 sequences; more than 25% were seen once. These receptors have no identified antigens. Overall study findings and caveats: Seemingly distinctive of ankylosing spondylitis blood was a TCR beta motif formed by eight highly homologous variants.

The sequenced sample consisted of blood, either unsorted or a sorted T cell fraction (not recorded which). The receptor source for this set is a male donor with ankylosing spondylitis.

The chain is built from TRBV7-2 and TRBJ1-5; 7 positions match TRBD1. Germline V CDR1 and CDR2: SGHTA, FQGNSA. This CDR3 has 15 residues. The V gene end was trimmed by 2 bases and the J gene end by 3 bases; junction bases not matched to a gene: 4. The CDR3 is CASSLRQGVNQPQHF. CDR3 nucleotide sequence: TGTGCCAGCAGCTTAAGACAGGGAGTCAATCAGCCCCAGCATTTT. The full variable domain, completed using reference TRBV7-2 and TRBJ1-5, is GAGVSQSPSNKVTEKGKDVELRCDPISGHTALYWYRQSLGQGLEFLIYFQGNSAPDKSGLPSDRFSAERTGGSVSTLTIQRTQQEDSAVYLCASSLRQGVNQPQHFGDGTRLSIL.

This chain uses TRBV10-3 with TRBJ2-7; 10 bases are shared with TRBD2. The ends lost 10 bases at V and 1 base at J; junction bases unmatched: 7. CDR1 and CDR2 (germline): ENHRY, SYGVKD. The CDR3 covers 14 residues. In nucleotides, the CDR3 is TGTGCCACGCGCCTAGCGGGAGAATCCTACGAGCAGTACTTC. Residues: CATRLAGESYEQYF.